This T cell receptor (beta chain) stems from a study of blood T cell repertoires in COVID-19. The assay was immunoSEQ multiplex PCR, and TCRdb's table has in-frame clones only and misses some. The sample consists of 110,000 to 150,000 clones, over 65% of them appearing once. This clone was recorded once. This CDR3 region has 16 residues. The V segment lost 6 bases and the J segment 0 bases; nucleotides outside the gene matches: 7. Looked up from germline, CDR1 is SNHLY and CDR2 is FYNNEI. This clonotype was sampled from a woman between 50 and 59 years old who had recovered from COVID-19. The source material was PBMCs or T cells enriched from blood (not recorded which). The chain joins TRBV2 to TRBJ2-1; 8 bases are shared with TRBD1. The CDR3 reads CASRGGQANSYNEQFF. As DNA, the CDR3 is TGTGCCAGCAGGGGGGGACAGGCGAACTCCTACAATGAGCAGTTCTTC.